The clone carrying this T cell receptor beta chain occurred once. These data originate in a study of PD-L1 blockade in urothelial cancer. Across the whole study: Male sex and bladder-origin urothelial cancer characterized about 85% of the roughly 30 patients. Median T cell yield from blood was approximately 130,000.

Assay: immunoSEQ multiplex PCR; the TCRdb copy retains only in-frame clones and omits some. Of under 50,000 clones in the sample, 90% were seen once. CDR3 length equals 15 residues. Germline V CDR1 and CDR2: SGHTA, FQGTGA. The V segment lost 5 bases and the J segment 3 bases; nucleotides outside the gene matches: 3. Patient sample counts ranged from 1 to 8, pretreatment and on-treatment. V gene TRBV7-3 combines with J gene TRBJ2-1; 11 nucleotides agree with TRBD2. The sequences come from PBMCs, collected around atezolizumab (anti-PD-L1) treatment. This TCR came from a man aged 70 or older with urothelial cancer. CDR3 sequence (DNA): TGTGCCAGCAGCCCGGGACTAGCGGACTACAATGAGCAGTTCTTC. Its protein product is CASSPGLADYNEQFF.